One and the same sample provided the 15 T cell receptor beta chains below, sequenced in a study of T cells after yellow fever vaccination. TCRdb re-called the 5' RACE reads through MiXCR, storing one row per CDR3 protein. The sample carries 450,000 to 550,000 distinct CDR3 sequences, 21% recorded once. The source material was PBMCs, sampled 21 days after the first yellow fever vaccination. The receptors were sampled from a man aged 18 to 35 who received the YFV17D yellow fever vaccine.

In DNA form, the CDR3 reads TGCAGCGTTACCACCTTGTCGAGGCGTGCAGACACCTTC. It codes for CSVTTLSRRADTF. The gene calls are TRBV29-1 and TRBJ1-2; no reliable D call. V lost 5 bases, J lost 12 bases, and 22 bases lay in between. The CDR3 loop spans 13 amino acids. Germline values: CDR1 SQVTM, CDR2 ANQGSEA.

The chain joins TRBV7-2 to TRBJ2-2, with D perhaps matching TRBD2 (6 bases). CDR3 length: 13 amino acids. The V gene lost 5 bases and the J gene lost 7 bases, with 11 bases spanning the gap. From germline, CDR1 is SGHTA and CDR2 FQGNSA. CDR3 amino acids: CASSTGGIGELFF. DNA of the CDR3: TGTGCCAGCAGCACCGGGGGTATCGGGGAGCTGTTTTTT.

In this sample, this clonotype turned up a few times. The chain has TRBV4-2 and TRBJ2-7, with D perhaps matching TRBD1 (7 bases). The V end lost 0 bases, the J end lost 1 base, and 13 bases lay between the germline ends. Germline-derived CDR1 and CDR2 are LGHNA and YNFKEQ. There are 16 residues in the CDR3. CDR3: CASSQETAGGSYEQYF. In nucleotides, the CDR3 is TGTGCCAGCAGCCAAGAGACGGCAGGGGGGTCCTACGAGCAGTACTTC.

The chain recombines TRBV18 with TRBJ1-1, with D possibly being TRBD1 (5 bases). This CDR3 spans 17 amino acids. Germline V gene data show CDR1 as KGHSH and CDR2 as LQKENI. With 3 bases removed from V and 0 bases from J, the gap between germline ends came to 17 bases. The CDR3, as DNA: TGTGCCAGCTCACCCCTTCAGGGTGGGGCCCTGAACACTGAAGCTTTCTTT. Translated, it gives CASSPLQGGALNTEAFF.

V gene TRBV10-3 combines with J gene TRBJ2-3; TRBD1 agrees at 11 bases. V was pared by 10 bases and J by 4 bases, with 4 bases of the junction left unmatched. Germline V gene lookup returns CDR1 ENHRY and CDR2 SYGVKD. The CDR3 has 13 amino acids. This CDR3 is CATGQGAPDTQYF. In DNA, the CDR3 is TGTGCCACCGGACAGGGGGCCCCAGATACGCAGTATTTT.

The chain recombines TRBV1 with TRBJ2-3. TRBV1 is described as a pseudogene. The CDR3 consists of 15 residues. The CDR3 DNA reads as TGCACCAGCAGCCCAAACGGTCCTAGCACAGATACGCAGTATTTT. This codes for CTSSPNGPSTDTQYF.

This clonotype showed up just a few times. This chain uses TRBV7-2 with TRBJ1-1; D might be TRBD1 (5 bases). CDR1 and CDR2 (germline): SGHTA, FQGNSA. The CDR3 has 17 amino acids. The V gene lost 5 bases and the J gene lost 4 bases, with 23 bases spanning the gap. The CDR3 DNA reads TGTGCCAGCAGCCCCGGACAAGACCCCTGGGTTGGCACTGAAGCTTTCTTT. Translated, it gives CASSPGQDPWVGTEAFF.

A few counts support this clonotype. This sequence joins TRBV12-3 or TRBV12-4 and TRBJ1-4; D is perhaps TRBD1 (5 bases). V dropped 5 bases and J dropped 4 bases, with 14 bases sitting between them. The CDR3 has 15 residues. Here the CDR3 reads CASSARQSNNEKLFF. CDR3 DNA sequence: TGTGCCAGCAGTGCTCGACAGAGTAATAATGAAAAACTGTTTTTT.

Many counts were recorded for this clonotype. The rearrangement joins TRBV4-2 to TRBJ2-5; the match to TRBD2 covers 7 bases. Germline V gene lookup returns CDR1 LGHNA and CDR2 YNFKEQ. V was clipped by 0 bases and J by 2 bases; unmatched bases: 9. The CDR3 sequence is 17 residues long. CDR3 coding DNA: TGTGCCAGCAGCCAAGAGGCGCTAGCGGTCGATCAAGAGACCCAGTACTTC. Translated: CASSQEALAVDQETQYF.

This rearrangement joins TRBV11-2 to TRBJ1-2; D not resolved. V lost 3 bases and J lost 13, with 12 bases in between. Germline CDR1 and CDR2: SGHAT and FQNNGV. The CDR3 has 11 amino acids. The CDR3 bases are TGTGCCAGCAGCTTGACCGGGAAACCCACCTTC. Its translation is CASSLTGKPTF.

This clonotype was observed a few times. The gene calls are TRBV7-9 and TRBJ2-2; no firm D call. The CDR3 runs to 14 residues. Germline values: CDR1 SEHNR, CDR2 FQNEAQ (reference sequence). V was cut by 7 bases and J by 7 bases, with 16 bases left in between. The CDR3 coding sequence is TGTGCCAGCATTCCCGAGGAAGGTAGCGGGGAGCTGTTTTTT. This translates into CASIPEEGSGELFF.

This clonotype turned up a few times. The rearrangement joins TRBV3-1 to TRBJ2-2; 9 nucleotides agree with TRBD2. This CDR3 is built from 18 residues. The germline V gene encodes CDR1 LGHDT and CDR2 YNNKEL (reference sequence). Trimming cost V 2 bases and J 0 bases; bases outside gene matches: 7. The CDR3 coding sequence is TGTGCCAGCAGCCAACCTTTGAGCGGGGGGTCGAACACCGGGGAGCTGTTTTTT. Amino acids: CASSQPLSGGSNTGELFF.

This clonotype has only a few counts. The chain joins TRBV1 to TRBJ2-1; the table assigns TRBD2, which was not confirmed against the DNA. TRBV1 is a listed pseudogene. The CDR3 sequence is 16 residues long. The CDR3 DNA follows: TGCACCAGCAGCCAAGCGTTAGCGGGGGCTTCAGGCGAGCAGTTCTTC. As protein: CTSSQALAGASGEQFF.

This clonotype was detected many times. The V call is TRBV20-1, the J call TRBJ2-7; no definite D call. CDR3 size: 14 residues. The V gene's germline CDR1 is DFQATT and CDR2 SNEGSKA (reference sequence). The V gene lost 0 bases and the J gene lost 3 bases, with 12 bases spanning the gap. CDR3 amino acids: CSARDPKIDYEQYF. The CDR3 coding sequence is TGCAGTGCTAGAGACCCGAAAATTGACTACGAGCAGTACTTC.

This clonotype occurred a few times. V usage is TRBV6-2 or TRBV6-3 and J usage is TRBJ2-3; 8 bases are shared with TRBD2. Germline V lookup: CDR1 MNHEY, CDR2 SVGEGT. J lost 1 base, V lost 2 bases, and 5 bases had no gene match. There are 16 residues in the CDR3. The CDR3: CASSYGERGRTDTQYF. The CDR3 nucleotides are TGTGCCAGCAGTTACGGAGAGCGGGGGCGCACAGATACGCAGTATTTT.